One and the same sample provided the 19 T cell receptor beta chains below, sequenced in a study of blood T cell repertoires in COVID-19 (dated by TCRdb to between 2020 and 2021). Library prep was done by the immunoSEQ multiplex PCR assay. TCRdb provides this immuneACCESS table in a form limited to in-frame rearrangements. Some clones are lacking; in checked studies, under half of them reflect an unresolved V gene, and why the rest are absent is not known. The sample records about 220,000 clones, 80% to 85% of which are singletons. Roughly 2.4% of the sample is taken by the ten largest. Sequencing was performed on peripheral blood. The receptors were sampled from a woman aged 55-70 years with acute or convalescent COVID-19.

This clone was observed a single time. The chain links TRBV5-1 to TRBJ1-2, with D possibly TRBD1 on 5 matching bases. From germline, CDR1 is SGHRS and CDR2 YFSETQ. The CDR3 runs 16 residues. Trimming left V 4 bases short and J 4 bases short, with 20 bases between. CDR3 loop: CASSGYDSPPVYGYTF. CDR3 DNA: TGCGCCAGCAGCGGGTATGACAGCCCCCCAGTCTATGGCTACACCTTC.

The chain is built from TRBV7-9 and TRBJ1-4; TRBD1 matches at 8 bases. CDR3 length: 16 residues. From germline, CDR1 is SEHNR and CDR2 FQNEAQ (reference sequence). Trimming removed 5 bases from V and 2 bases from J; junction bases left unmatched: 7. The CDR3 nucleotides are TGTGCCAGCAGCATGTCGACAGGGGTTACTAATGAAAAACTGTTTTTT. As protein: CASSMSTGVTNEKLFF.

This clone was detected once. The J gene is TRBJ1-1, the V gene TRBV30; no clear D. The CDR3 length is 11 residues. Germline V gives CDR1 GTSNPN, CDR2 SVGIG (reference sequence). The germline V and J ends were trimmed by 6 bases and 6 bases, with 11 bases remaining between them. The CDR3 bases are TGTGCCTGTCACTCCGGGGCTGAAGCTTTCTTT. Translated, it gives CACHSGAEAFF.

This clone came up a few times. This chain connects TRBV5-5 to TRBJ1-4, with D perhaps matching TRBD1 (6 bases). The CDR3 is made up of 13 amino acids. V lost 3 bases and J lost 8, with 11 bases in between. Germline V gene sequence: CDR1 SGHKS, CDR2 YYEKEE (reference sequence). CDR3 sequence reads: CASSSIGTEKLFF. CDR3 DNA: TGTGCCAGCAGCTCCATCGGGACAGAAAAACTGTTTTTT.

This clone has more than one count but fewer than ten. The rearrangement joins TRBV25-1 to TRBJ1-6; 7 bases are shared with TRBD1. The CDR3 loop spans 14 amino acids. The ends lost 2 bases at V and 7 bases at J; junction bases unmatched: 2. Germline CDR1 and CDR2: MGHDK and SYGVNS. The CDR3 DNA reads as TGTGCCAGCAGTGAAACCAGGGGGAATTCACCCCTCCACTTT. Translated, it gives CASSETRGNSPLHF.

The chain recombines TRBV10-3 with TRBJ2-5, with D unresolved. The CDR3 consists of 13 residues. Germline V gene sequence: CDR1 ENHRY, CDR2 SYGVKD. V was cut by 3 bases and J by 0 bases, with 5 bases left in between. DNA of the CDR3: TGTGCCATCAGTGACTACGACCAAGAGACCCAGTACTTC. It specifies CAISDYDQETQYF.

V usage is TRBV30 and J usage is TRBJ2-5; 7 bases fit TRBD2. The germline V gene has CDR1 GTSNPN and CDR2 SVGIG (reference sequence). The CDR3 length is 12 residues. V lost 2 bases and J lost 4; bases outside the gene matches: 1. The CDR3: CAWSSGAETQYF. In DNA, the CDR3 is TGTGCCTGGAGTAGCGGGGCAGAGACCCAGTACTTC. Full variable domain (outside the CDR3, taken from reference TRBV30 and TRBJ2-5): SQTIHQWPATLVQPVGSPLSLECTVEGTSNPNLYWYRQAAGRGLQLLFYSVGIGQISSEVPQNLSASRPQDRQFILSSKKLLLSDSGFYLCAWSSGAETQYFGPGTRLLVL.

The V and J genes are TRBV3-1 (or the pseudogene TRBV3-2) and TRBJ1-2; TRBD1 matches at 9 bases. The junction had 6 bases not matched to a gene; V was cut back by 9 bases and J by 4 bases. Germline values: CDR1 LGHDT, CDR2 YNNKEL (reference sequence). This CDR3 comprises 13 residues. The CDR3 region has the DNA TGTGCCAGTTCCACAGGGGGCAGCTATGGCTACACCTTC. It codes for CASSTGGSYGYTF.

The V gene is TRBV4-3, the J gene TRBJ1-3; D is unresolved. Trimming took 0 bases from V and 0 from J, leaving 12 bases between them. This CDR3 is 17 amino acids long. Germline V gives CDR1 LGHNA, CDR2 YSLEER. This CDR3 reads CASSQESAGISGNTIYF. The DNA for the CDR3 is TGCGCCAGCAGCCAAGAGAGTGCAGGCATCTCTGGAAACACCATATATTTT.

The genes are TRBV6-1 and TRBJ1-1, with D possibly TRBD1 on 5 matching bases. The CDR3 has 16 amino acids. CDR1 and CDR2 (germline): MNHNS, SASEGT. V was shortened by 2 bases and J by 3 bases, with 16 bases between the two germline ends. The CDR3 loop is CASSELPRGGHTEAFF. CDR3 sequence (DNA): TGTGCCAGCAGTGAACTCCCAAGGGGCGGACACACTGAAGCTTTCTTT.

The rearrangement joins TRBV21-1 to TRBJ2-5; the D segment call TRBD2 is taken from the table without a DNA check. TRBV21-1 is tagged as a pseudogene. The CDR3 runs to 11 residues. CDR3 in amino acids: CARARVRTQYF. The DNA for the CDR3 is TGTGCCAGAGCGCGAGTCAGGACCCAGTACTTC.

The CDR3 coding sequence is TGTGCCAGCAGTGCCGGAGAGAACACTGAAGCTTTCTTT. Protein: CASSAGENTEAFF. The chain employs TRBV25-1 and TRBJ1-1; D ambiguous. In germline, CDR1 is MGHDK, CDR2 SYGVNS. This CDR3 spans 13 amino acids. Trimming shortened V by 4 bases and J by 1 base, and 7 bases separated the two germline ends.

This chain connects TRBV18 to TRBJ2-1; 12 bases fit TRBD1. The V and J ends lost 0 bases and 10 bases, in that order; junction bases with no gene match: 4. The CDR3 runs to 15 residues. Germline V gene data show CDR1 as KGHSH and CDR2 as LQKENI. The CDR3 sequence: CASSPPGTGGNEQFF. As DNA, the CDR3 is TGTGCCAGCTCACCACCGGGGACAGGGGGCAACGAGCAGTTCTTC.

This clone has only one observation. The chain joins TRBV5-6 to TRBJ1-2; D remains ambiguous. Germline V gives CDR1 SGHDT, CDR2 YYEEEE. Trimming removed 3 bases from V and 5 bases from J, with 11 bases in between. The CDR3 length is 13 residues. The CDR3 here is CASSYKQLYGYTF. In nucleotides, the CDR3 is TGTGCCAGCAGCTATAAACAGCTATATGGCTACACCTTC.

The J gene is TRBJ1-6, the V gene TRBV2, with unresolved D. The germline V gene encodes CDR1 SNHLY and CDR2 FYNNEI. This CDR3 has 16 residues. The V end was cut by 6 bases, the J end by 10 bases, with 22 bases between. For the CDR3, the DNA is TGTGCCAGCAGGGAGGGTTTAGGGCAGGCTCTCTCACCCCTCCACTTT. Protein: CASREGLGQALSPLHF. The variable domain in full, with the rest retrieved from reference TRBV2 and TRBJ1-6, is EPEVTQTPSHQVTQMGQEVILRCVPISNHLYFYWYRQILGQKVEFLVSFYNNEISEKSEIFDDQFSVERPDGSNFTLKIRSTKLEDSAMYFCASREGLGQALSPLHFGNGTRLTVT.

A single count supports this clone. This chain links TRBV5-1 with TRBJ2-7; D call uncertain. V was pared by 2 bases and J by 0 bases, with 9 bases between. The CDR3 loop spans 14 amino acids. CDR1 SGHRS and CDR2 YFSETQ come from the germline V gene. CDR3 DNA: TGCGCCAGCAGCTTCACCGGAGACTCCTACGAGCAGTACTTC. It is translated as CASSFTGDSYEQYF. The full variable domain, with the rest looked up from reference TRBV5-1 and TRBJ2-7, is KAGVTQTPRYLIKTRGQQVTLSCSPISGHRSVSWYQQTPGQGLQFLFEYFSETQRNKGNFPGRFSGRQFSNSRSEMNVSTLELGDSALYLCASSFTGDSYEQYFGPGTRLTVT.

In its sample, this clone was seen many times. The CDR3 loop reads CASSPRAAAVTIYF. The CDR3 DNA sequence: TGTGCCAGCAGTCCCCGGGCAGCGGCGGTCACCATATATTTT. The V gene is TRBV27, the J gene TRBJ1-3; D gene uncertain. The CDR3 sequence is 14 residues long. V was shortened by 5 bases and J by 9 bases, with 17 bases between the two germline ends. CDR1 is MNHEY and CDR2 is SMNVEV in the germline V gene (reference sequence).

This sequence joins TRBV3-1 (or the pseudogene TRBV3-2) and TRBJ1-3; D is perhaps TRBD1 (5 bases). CDR1 and CDR2 from the germline V gene are LGHDT and YNNKEL (reference sequence). The length of the CDR3 is 17 residues. V lost 0 bases, J lost 0 bases, and 12 bases lay in between. The CDR3 region is CASSQDYPGYSGNTIYF. CDR3 DNA sequence: TGTGCCAGCAGCCAAGATTACCCAGGGTACTCTGGAAACACCATATATTTT.

The chain recombines TRBV19 with TRBJ1-6, with a weak D call TRBD1 (6 bases). The CDR3 has 15 residues. V was clipped by 1 base and J by 7 bases, with 11 bases between them. Germline-derived CDR1 and CDR2 are LNHDA and SQIVND (reference sequence). In DNA, the CDR3 is TGTGCCAGTAGTATAGGAGTGGGGGCAAATTCACCCCTCCACTTT. This translates into CASSIGVGANSPLHF.